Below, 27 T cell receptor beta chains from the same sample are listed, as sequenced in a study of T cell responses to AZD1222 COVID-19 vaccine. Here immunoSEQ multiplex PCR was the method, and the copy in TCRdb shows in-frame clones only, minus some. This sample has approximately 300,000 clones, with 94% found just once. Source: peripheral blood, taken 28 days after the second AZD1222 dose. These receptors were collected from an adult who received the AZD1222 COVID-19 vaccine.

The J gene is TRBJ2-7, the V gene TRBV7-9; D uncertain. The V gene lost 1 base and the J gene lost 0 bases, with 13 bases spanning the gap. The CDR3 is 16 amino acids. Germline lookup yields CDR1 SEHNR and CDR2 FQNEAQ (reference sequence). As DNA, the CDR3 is TGTGCCAGCAGCTTAGGTCAAACAATAAACTCCTACGAGCAGTACTTC. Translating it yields CASSLGQTINSYEQYF.

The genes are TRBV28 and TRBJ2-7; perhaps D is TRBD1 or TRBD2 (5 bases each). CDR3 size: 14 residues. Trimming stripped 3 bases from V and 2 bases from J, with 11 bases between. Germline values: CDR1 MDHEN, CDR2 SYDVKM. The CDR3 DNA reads TGTGCCAGCAGTTTTTCGGGGCTGCCCTACGAGCAGTACTTC. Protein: CASSFSGLPYEQYF. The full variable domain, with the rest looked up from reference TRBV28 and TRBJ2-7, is DVKVTQSSRYLVKRTGEKVFLECVQDMDHENMFWYRQDPGLGLRLIYFSYDVKMKEKGDIPEGYSVSREKKERFSLILESASTNQTSMYLCASSFSGLPYEQYFGPGTRLTVT.

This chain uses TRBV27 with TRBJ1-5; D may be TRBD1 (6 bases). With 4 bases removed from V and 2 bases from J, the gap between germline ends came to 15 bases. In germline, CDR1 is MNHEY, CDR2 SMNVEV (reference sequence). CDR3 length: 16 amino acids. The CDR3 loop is CASSSTRGMGNQPQHF. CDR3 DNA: TGTGCCAGCAGTTCGACCAGGGGAATGGGCAATCAGCCCCAGCATTTT.

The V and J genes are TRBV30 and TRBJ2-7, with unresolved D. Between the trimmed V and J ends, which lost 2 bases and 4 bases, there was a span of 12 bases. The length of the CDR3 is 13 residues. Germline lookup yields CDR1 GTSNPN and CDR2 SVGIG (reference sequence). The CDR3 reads CAWSLDGFYEQYF. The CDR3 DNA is TGTGCCTGGAGTCTGGACGGGTTTTACGAGCAGTACTTC.

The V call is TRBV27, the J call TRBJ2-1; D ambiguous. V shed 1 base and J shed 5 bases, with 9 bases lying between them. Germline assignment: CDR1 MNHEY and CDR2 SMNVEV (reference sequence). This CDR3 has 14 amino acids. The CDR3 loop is CASSLWQENNEQFF. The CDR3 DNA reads TGTGCCAGCAGTTTATGGCAGGAGAACAATGAGCAGTTCTTC.

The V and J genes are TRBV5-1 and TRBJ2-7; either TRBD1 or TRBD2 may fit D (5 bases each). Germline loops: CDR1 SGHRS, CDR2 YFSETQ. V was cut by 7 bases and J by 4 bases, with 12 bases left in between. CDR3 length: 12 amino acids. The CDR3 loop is CASGRGLYEQYF. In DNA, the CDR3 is TGCGCCAGCGGCCGGGGCTTATACGAGCAGTACTTC.

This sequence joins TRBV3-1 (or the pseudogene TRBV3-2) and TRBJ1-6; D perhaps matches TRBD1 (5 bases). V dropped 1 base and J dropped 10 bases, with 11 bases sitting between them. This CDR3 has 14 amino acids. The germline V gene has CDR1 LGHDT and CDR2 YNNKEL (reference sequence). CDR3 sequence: CASSQVRGESPLHF. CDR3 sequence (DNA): TGTGCCAGCAGCCAAGTAAGGGGAGAATCACCCCTCCACTTT.

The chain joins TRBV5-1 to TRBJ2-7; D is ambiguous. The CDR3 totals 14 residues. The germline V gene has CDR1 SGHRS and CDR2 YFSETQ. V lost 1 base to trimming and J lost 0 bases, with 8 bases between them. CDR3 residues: CASSLLGSSYEQYF. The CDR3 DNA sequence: TGCGCCAGCAGCTTGTTGGGCAGCTCCTACGAGCAGTACTTC.

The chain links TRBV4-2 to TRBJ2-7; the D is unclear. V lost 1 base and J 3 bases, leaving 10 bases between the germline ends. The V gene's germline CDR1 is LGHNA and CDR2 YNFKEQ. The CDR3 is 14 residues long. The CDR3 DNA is TGTGCCAGCAGCCAAGCACTTCGGAACTACGAGCAGTACTTC. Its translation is CASSQALRNYEQYF.

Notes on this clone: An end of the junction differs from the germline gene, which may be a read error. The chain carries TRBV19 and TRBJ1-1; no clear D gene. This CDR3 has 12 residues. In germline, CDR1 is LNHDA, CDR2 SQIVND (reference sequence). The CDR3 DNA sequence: TGTGCCAGTAGTAGGGTGAAAACTGAAGCTTTCTTT. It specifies CASSRVKTEAFF. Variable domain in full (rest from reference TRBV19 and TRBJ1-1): DGGITQSPKYLFRKEGQNVTLSCEQNLNHDAMYWYRQDPGQGLRLIYYSQIVNDFQKGDIAEGYSVSREKKESFPLTVTSAQKNPTAFYLCASSRVKTEAFFGQGTRLTVV.

CDR3 region: CASRPRYSGNTIYF. DNA of the CDR3: TGTGCCAGCAGGCCCAGGTATTCTGGAAACACCATATATTTT. This chain connects TRBV2 to TRBJ1-3; D gene unclear. V lost 6 bases, J lost 1 base, and 10 bases lay in between. The CDR3 has 14 residues. Germline V gene lookup returns CDR1 SNHLY and CDR2 FYNNEI.

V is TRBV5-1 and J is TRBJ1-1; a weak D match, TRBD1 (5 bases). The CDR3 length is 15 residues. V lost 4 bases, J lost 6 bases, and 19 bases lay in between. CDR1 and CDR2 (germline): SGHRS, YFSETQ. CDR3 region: CASSPKGPLDPEAFF. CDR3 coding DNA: TGCGCCAGCAGCCCAAAGGGGCCCCTAGACCCTGAAGCTTTCTTT.

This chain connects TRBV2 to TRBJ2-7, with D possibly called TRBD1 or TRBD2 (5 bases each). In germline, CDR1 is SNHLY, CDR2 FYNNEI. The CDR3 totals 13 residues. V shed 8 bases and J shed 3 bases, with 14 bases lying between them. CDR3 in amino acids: CASEGPGVYEQYF. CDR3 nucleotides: TGTGCCAGCGAGGGGCCTGGGGTCTACGAGCAGTACTTC. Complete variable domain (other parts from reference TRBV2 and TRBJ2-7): EPEVTQTPSHQVTQMGQEVILRCVPISNHLYFYWYRQILGQKVEFLVSFYNNEISEKSEIFDDQFSVERPDGSNFTLKIRSTKLEDSAMYFCASEGPGVYEQYFGPGTRLTVT.

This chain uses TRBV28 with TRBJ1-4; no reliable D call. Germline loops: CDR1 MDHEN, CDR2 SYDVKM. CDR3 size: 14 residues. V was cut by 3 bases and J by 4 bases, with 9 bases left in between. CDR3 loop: CASSFRPYNEKLFF. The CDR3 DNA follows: TGTGCCAGCAGTTTCAGACCATATAATGAAAAACTGTTTTTT.

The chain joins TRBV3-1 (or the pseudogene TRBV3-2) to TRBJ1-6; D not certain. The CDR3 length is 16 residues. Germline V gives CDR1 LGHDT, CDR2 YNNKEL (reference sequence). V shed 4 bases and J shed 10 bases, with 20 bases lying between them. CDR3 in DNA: TGTGCCAGCAGCCGCACCCCGACACCACGAACGTCACCCCTCCACTTT. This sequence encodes CASSRTPTPRTSPLHF.

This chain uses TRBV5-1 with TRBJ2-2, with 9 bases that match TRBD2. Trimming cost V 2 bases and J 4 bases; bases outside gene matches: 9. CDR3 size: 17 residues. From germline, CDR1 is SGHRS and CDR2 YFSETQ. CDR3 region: CASSLRDSGGFTGELFF. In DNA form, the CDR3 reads TGCGCCAGCAGCTTAAGGGACAGCGGGGGGTTCACCGGGGAGCTGTTTTTT.

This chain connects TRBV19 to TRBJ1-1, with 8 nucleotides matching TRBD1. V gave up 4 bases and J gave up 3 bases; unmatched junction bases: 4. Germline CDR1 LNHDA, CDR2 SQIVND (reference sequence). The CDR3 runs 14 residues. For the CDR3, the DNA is TGTGCCAGTAGTACATACAGGGGGGACACTGAAGCTTTCTTT. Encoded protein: CASSTYRGDTEAFF.

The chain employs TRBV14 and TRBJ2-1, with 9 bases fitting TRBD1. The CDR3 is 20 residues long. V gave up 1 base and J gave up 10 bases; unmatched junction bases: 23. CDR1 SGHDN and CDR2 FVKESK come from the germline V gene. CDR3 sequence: CASSQGYRGRSSGRLSEQFF. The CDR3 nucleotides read TGTGCCAGCAGCCAAGGTTACAGGGGGCGGTCTAGCGGAAGGCTTTCCGAGCAGTTCTTC.

DNA for the CDR3: TGTGCCAGCAGCCAAGGTCCGGTGACTGAAGCTTTCTTT. Residues: CASSQGPVTEAFF. The chain has TRBV4-2 and TRBJ1-1, with D unclear. Germline V lookup: CDR1 LGHNA, CDR2 YNFKEQ. Trimming removed 1 base from V and 5 bases from J, with 8 bases in between. The CDR3 totals 13 residues.

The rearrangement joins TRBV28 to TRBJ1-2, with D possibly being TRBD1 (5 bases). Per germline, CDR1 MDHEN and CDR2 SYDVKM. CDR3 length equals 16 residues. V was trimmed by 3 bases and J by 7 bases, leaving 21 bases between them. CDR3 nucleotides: TGTGCCAGCAGTTTGCCCGCTCGCAGGGTGTCGAGTGGCTACACCTTC. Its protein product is CASSLPARRVSSGYTF.

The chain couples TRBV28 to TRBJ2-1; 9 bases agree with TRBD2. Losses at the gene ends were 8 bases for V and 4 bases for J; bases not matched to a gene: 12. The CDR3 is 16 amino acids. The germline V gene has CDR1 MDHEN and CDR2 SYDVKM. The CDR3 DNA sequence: TGTGCCAGCTTCGGCGGGAGGGCCCTAGGATACAATGAGCAGTTCTTC. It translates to CASFGGRALGYNEQFF. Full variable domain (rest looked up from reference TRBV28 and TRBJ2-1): DVKVTQSSRYLVKRTGEKVFLECVQDMDHENMFWYRQDPGLGLRLIYFSYDVKMKEKGDIPEGYSVSREKKERFSLILESASTNQTSMYLCASFGGRALGYNEQFFGPGTRLTVL.

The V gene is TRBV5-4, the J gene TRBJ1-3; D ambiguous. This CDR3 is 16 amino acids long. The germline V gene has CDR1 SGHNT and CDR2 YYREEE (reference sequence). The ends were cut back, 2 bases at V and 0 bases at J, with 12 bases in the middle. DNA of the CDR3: TGTGCCAGCAGCTTAGGCAGTTCGAGCTCTGGAAACACCATATATTTT. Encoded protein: CASSLGSSSSGNTIYF.

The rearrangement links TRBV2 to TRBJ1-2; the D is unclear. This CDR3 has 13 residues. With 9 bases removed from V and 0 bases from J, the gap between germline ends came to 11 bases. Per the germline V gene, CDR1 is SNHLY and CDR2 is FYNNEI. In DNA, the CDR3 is TGTGCCAGTCAGGAGGCCCCTAACTATGGCTACACCTTC. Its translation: CASQEAPNYGYTF.

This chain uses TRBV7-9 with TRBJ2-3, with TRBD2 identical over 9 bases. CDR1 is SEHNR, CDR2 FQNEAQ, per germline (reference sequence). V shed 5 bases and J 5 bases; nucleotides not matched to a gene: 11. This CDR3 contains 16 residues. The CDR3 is CASSPRRREGRDTQYF. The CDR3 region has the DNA TGTGCCAGCAGCCCCCGGAGGCGGGAGGGCCGAGATACGCAGTATTTT. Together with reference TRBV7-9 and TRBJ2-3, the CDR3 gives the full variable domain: DTGVSQNPRHKITKRGQNVTFRCDPISEHNRLYWYRQTLGQGPEFLTYFQNEAQLEKSRLLSDRFSAERPKGSFSTLEIQRTEQGDSAMYLCASSPRRREGRDTQYFGPGTRLTVL.

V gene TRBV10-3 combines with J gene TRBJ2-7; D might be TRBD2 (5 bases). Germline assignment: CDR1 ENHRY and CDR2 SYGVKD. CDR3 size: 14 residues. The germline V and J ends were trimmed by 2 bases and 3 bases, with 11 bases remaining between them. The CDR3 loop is CAISERGLGYEQYF. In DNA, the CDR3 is TGTGCCATCAGTGAGCGAGGGCTTGGCTACGAGCAGTACTTC.

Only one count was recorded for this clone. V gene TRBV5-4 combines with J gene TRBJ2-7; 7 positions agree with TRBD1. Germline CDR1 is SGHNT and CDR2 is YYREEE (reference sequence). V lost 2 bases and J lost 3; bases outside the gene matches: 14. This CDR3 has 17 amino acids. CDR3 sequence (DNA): TGTGCCAGCAGCTTCCTCCTAACAGGGGATGGCCTCTACGAGCAGTACTTC. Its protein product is CASSFLLTGDGLYEQYF.

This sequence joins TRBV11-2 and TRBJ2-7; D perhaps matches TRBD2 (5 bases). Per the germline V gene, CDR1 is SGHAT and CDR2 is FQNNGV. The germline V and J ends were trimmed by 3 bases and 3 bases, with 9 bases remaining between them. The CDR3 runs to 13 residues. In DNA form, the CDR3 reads TGTGCCAGCAGCTTCGGTGGGAGCTACGAGCAGTACTTC. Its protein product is CASSFGGSYEQYF.